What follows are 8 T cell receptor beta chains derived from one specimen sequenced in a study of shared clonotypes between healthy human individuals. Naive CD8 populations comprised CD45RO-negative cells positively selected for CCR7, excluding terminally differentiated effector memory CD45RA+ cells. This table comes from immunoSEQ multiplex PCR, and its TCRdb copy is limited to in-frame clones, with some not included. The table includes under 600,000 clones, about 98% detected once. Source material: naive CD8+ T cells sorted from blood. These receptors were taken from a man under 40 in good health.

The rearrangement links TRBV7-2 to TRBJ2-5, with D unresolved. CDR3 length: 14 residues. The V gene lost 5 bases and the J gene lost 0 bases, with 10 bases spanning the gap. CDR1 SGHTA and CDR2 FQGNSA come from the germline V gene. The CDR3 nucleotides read TGTGCCAGCAGCCCTCGGGCTTACCAAGAGACCCAGTACTTC. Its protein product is CASSPRAYQETQYF.

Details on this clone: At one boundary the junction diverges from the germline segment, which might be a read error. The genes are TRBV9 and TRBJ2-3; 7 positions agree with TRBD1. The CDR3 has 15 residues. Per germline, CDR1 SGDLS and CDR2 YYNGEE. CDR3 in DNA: TGTACCAGCAGCCCAACCGGGACAGAAACAGATACGCAGTATTTT. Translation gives CTSSPTGTETDTQYF.

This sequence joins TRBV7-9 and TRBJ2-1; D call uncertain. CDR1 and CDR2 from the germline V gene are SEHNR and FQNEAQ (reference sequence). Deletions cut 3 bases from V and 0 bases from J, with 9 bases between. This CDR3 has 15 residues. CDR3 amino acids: CASSLTHSSYNEQFF. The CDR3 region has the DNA TGTGCCAGCAGCTTGACGCACAGCTCCTACAATGAGCAGTTCTTC. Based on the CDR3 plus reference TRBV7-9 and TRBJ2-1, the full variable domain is DTGVSQNPRHKITKRGQNVTFRCDPISEHNRLYWYRQTLGQGPEFLTYFQNEAQLEKSRLLSDRFSAERPKGSFSTLEIQRTEQGDSAMYLCASSLTHSSYNEQFFGPGTRLTVL.

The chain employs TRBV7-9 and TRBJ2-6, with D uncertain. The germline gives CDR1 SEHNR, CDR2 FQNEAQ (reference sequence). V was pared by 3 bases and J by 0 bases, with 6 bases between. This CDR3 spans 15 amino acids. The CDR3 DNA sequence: TGTGCCAGCAGCTTTGTAGGCTCTGGGGCCAACGTCCTGACTTTC. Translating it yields CASSFVGSGANVLTF.

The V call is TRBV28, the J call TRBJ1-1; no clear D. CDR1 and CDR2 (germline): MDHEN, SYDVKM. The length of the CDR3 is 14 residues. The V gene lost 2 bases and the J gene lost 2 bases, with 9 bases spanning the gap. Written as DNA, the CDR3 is TGTGCCAGCAGTTTAATCGTATCTAACACTGAAGCTTTCTTT. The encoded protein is CASSLIVSNTEAFF.

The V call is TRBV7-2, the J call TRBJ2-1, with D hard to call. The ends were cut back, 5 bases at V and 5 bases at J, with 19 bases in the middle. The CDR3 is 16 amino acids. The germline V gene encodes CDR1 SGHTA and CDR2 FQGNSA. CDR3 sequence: CASSIGIWRYNNEQFF. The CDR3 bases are TGTGCCAGCAGCATCGGCATTTGGCGGTATAACAATGAGCAGTTCTTC.

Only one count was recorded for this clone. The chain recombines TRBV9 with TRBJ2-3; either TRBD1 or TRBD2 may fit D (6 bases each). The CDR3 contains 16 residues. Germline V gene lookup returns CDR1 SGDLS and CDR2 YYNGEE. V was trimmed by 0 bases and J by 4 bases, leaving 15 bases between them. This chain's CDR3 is CASSVEGGGFSDTQYF. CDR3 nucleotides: TGTGCCAGCAGCGTAGAAGGGGGAGGATTCTCAGATACGCAGTATTTT.

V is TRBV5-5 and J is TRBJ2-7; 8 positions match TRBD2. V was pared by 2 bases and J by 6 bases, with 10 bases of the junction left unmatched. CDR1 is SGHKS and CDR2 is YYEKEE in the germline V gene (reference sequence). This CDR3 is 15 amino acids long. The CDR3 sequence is CASSLLADGEGEQYF. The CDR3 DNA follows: TGTGCCAGCAGCTTACTAGCGGATGGCGAAGGCGAGCAGTACTTC.